This TCR beta chain was retrieved from a study of blood T cell repertoires in COVID-19. The CDR3 spans 12 residues. From germline, CDR1 is SGHDT and CDR2 YYEEEE. Trimming removed 4 bases at V and 8 bases at J, with 12 bases between. Only in-frame clones appear in the TCRdb table, and some are missing; sequencing was by immunoSEQ multiplex PCR. Among hundreds of thousands of clones listed, 90% to 95% were seen once. This chain links TRBV5-6 with TRBJ1-2; possibly TRBD1 for D (6 bases). The sequence was obtained from a man aged 60-69 years with COVID-19, enrolled during active disease. The sequencing input was peripheral blood. CDR3 in amino acids: CASSHNRDGYTF. CDR3 DNA: TGTGCCAGCAGCCATAACAGGGACGGCTACACCTTC.